The 7 T cell receptor beta chains reported below all come from one sample, sequenced in a study of OX40 agonist ivuxolimab in advanced cancers. Sequencing was performed with immunoSEQ multiplex PCR; in TCRdb, only in-frame clones are kept and a portion is missing. The sample yields 55,000 to 75,000 clones, 85% to 90% seen once. The source was CD4+ or CD8+ T cells sorted from blood, collected in a trial of the OX40 agonist ivuxolimab. All receptors come from an adult with an advanced solid tumor such as melanoma, head and neck, liver or kidney cancer.

This clone has a single count. CDR3 DNA: TGCGCCAGCAGCAAGGATACGGGACAGTCCTACAATGAGCAGTTCTTC. Translation: CASSKDTGQSYNEQFF. This chain uses TRBV5-1 with TRBJ2-1, with TRBD1 matching over 7 bases. The CDR3 length is 16 residues. V lost 4 bases and J lost 1; bases outside the gene matches: 8. Germline CDR1 SGHRS, CDR2 YFSETQ.

A note on this clone: Other DNA sequences in this specimen translate into the identical CDR3. V usage is TRBV28 and J usage is TRBJ1-1; no reliable D call. Trimming took 4 bases from V and 5 from J, leaving 8 bases between them. Germline V gene lookup returns CDR1 MDHEN and CDR2 SYDVKM. The CDR3 is 12 amino acids. CDR3 DNA: TGTGCCAGCAGTTCAGGAGATACTGAAGCTTTCTTT. Amino acid sequence: CASSSGDTEAFF.

The chain combines TRBV10-2 with TRBJ2-2; 7 bases match TRBD1. The CDR3 has 17 residues. Germline values: CDR1 WSHSY, CDR2 SAAADI. V lost 2 bases, J lost 7 bases, and 13 bases stayed unmatched. CDR3 in amino acids: CASSETRDSPRGGELFF. The DNA for the CDR3 is TGCGCCAGCAGTGAGACCCGGGACAGCCCACGTGGCGGGGAGCTGTTTTTT.

The chain recombines TRBV5-5 with TRBJ2-4, with D hard to call. V was shortened by 0 bases and J by 14 bases, with 12 bases between the two germline ends. The CDR3 runs 12 residues. Germline CDR1 is SGHKS and CDR2 is YYEKEE (reference sequence). As DNA, the CDR3 is TGTGCCAGCAGCTTGGAACAGACGGGCGAGTACTTC. Protein: CASSLEQTGEYF.

The sample holds one count of this clone. The chain uses TRBV19 and TRBJ2-2; 12 nucleotides match TRBD1. CDR3 length: 16 residues. The V segment lost 0 bases and the J segment 8 bases; nucleotides outside the gene matches: 4. CDR1 is LNHDA and CDR2 is SQIVND in the germline V gene (reference sequence). The CDR3 coding sequence is TGTGCCAGTAGTATAGACGGGACAGGGGGCAAAGGGGAGCTGTTTTTT. Translation gives CASSIDGTGGKGELFF.

V usage is TRBV5-1 and J usage is TRBJ1-4, with 8 bases lining up with TRBD1. CDR1 and CDR2 from the germline V gene are SGHRS and YFSETQ. The V segment lost 3 bases and the J segment 8 bases; nucleotides outside the gene matches: 6. The CDR3 sequence is 14 residues long. The CDR3 here is CASSSQGDEEKLFF. The CDR3 coding sequence is TGCGCCAGCAGCTCACAGGGGGATGAAGAAAAACTGTTTTTT.

A few counts support this clone. The CDR3 region has the DNA TGTGCCAGCAGCGACGGGACAGGAGACTACAATGAGCAGTTCTTC. Amino acids: CASSDGTGDYNEQFF. The genes are TRBV9 and TRBJ2-1; 8 nucleotides match TRBD1. CDR3 length equals 15 residues. Trimming cost V 3 bases and J 3 bases; bases outside gene matches: 5. Germline V gene data show CDR1 as SGDLS and CDR2 as YYNGEE.